This record covers a single TCR beta chain. The germline CDR1 and CDR2 sequences are DFQATT and SNEGSKA (reference sequence). The CDR3 covers 14 residues. The V segment lost 5 bases and the J segment 3 bases; nucleotides outside the gene matches: 7. RNA transcripts provided the source from which TCR beta CDR3 regions were amplified. A set of HTBI primers served as the primers for a first-round RT-PCR of the TCR CDR3. TCRdb independently ran MiXCR on the multiplex PCR reads; one entry per CDR3 protein. The data show over 650,000 distinct CDR3 sequences, approximately 42% seen once. This sample is part of a study of T cells in Graves' hyperthyroidism and ophthalmopathy.

Sequencing was done on a sample of peripheral blood or thyroid tissue (not recorded which). The chain has TRBV20-1 and TRBJ2-7; 10 positions match TRBD1. The sequence derives from an adult man with Graves' disease, either hyperthyroidism or ophthalmopathy (not recorded which). CDR3 coding DNA: TGCAGTGCTGGATCGACAGGGGGCGGCTACGAGCAGTACTTC. Encoded protein: CSAGSTGGGYEQYF.